This T cell receptor beta chain comes out of a study of CD8 T cells in ankylosing spondylitis. Findings and limits, study-wide: Reportedly, significant enrichment of disease-linked clones occurred in matched ankylosing spondylitis synovial fluid. Previous work reported some of these motif variants in the synovial fluid and blood of reactive arthritis. What appeared characteristic of ankylosing spondylitis blood was a TCR beta motif of fewer than ten highly homologous variants. A CD8+ phenotype characterized the disease-linked clones, which were relatively rare in peripheral blood.

TCRdb reprocessed the 5' RACE reads via MiXCR and lists one record per CDR3 protein. The table includes approximately 400,000 distinct CDR3 sequences, 26% detected once. Comment on this clonotype: Its antigen remains unidentified.

Sequenced sample: blood, either unsorted or a sorted T cell fraction (not recorded which). This TCR was recovered from a male donor with ankylosing spondylitis.

The CDR3, as DNA: TGCAGTGCTAGTCATCGGAGCTCCTACAATGAGCAGTTCTTC. The encoded protein is CSASHRSSYNEQFF. The chain joins TRBV20-1 to TRBJ2-1; D gene ambiguous. Trimming pared 3 bases from V and 0 bases from J, leaving 9 bases between. The CDR3 is 14 amino acids. Germline lookup yields CDR1 DFQATT and CDR2 SNEGSKA (reference sequence).